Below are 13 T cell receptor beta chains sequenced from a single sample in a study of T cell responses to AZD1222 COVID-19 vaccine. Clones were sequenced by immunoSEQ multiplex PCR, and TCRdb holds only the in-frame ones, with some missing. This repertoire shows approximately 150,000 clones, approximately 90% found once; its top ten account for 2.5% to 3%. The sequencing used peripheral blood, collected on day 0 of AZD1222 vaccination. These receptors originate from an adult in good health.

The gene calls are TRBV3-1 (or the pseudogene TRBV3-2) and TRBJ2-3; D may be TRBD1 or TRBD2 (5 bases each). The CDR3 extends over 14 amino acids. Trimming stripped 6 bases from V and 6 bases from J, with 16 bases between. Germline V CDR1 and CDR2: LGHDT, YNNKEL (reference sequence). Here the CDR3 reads CASRPGTAGDTQYF. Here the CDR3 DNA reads TGTGCCAGCAGGCCCGGGACGGCCGGCGATACGCAGTATTTT.

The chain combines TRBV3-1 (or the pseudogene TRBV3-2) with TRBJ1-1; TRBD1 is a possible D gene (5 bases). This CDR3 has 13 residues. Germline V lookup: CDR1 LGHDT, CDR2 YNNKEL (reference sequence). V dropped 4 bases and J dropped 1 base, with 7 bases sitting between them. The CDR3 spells CASSPTGNTEAFF. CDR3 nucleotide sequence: TGTGCCAGCAGCCCAACAGGGAACACTGAAGCTTTCTTT.

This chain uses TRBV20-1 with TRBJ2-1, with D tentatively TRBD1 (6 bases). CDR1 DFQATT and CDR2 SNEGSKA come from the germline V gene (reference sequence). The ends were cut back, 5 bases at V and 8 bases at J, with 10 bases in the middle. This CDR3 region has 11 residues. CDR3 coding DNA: TGCAGTGCTGGGGGCCTCGATGAGCAGTTCTTC. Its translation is CSAGGLDEQFF.

The CDR3 sequence: CASRREGTGELFF. The CDR3 region has the DNA TGTGCCAGTAGACGGGAGGGCACCGGGGAGCTGTTTTTT. The rearrangement uses TRBV19 and TRBJ2-2; 8 bases are a match to TRBD2. The V segment lost 6 bases and the J segment 4 bases; nucleotides outside the gene matches: 1. Germline-derived CDR1 and CDR2 are LNHDA and SQIVND (reference sequence). The CDR3 extends over 13 amino acids.

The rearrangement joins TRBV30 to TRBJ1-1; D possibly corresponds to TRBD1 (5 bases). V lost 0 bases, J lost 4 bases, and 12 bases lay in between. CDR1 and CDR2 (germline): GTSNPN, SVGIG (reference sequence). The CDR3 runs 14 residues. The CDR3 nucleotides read TGTGCCTGGAGTGTCGGTCAGGGTGTCACTGAAGCTTTCTTT. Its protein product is CAWSVGQGVTEAFF.

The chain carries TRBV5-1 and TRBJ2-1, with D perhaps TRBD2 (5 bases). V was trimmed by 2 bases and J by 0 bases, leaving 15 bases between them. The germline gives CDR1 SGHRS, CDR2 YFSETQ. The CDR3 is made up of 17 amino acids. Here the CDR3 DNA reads TGCGCCAGCAGCTTAAACCCGGGTGGGAGCTCCTACAATGAGCAGTTCTTC. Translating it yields CASSLNPGGSSYNEQFF. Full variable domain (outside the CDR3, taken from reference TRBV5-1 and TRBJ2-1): KAGVTQTPRYLIKTRGQQVTLSCSPISGHRSVSWYQQTPGQGLQFLFEYFSETQRNKGNFPGRFSGRQFSNSRSEMNVSTLELGDSALYLCASSLNPGGSSYNEQFFGPGTRLTVL.

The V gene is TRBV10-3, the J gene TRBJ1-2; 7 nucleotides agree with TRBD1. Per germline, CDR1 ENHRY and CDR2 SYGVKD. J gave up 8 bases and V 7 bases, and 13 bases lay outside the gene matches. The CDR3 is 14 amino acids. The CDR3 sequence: CAITGAQGVVGYTF. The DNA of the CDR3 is TGTGCCATCACAGGCGCCCAGGGGGTCGTGGGCTACACCTTC.

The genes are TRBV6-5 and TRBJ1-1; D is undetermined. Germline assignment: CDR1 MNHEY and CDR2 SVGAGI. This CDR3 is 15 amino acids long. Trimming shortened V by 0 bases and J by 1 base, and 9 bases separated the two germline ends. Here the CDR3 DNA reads TGTGCCAGCAGTTACTCGTACAGCCCGAACACTGAAGCTTTCTTT. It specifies CASSYSYSPNTEAFF.

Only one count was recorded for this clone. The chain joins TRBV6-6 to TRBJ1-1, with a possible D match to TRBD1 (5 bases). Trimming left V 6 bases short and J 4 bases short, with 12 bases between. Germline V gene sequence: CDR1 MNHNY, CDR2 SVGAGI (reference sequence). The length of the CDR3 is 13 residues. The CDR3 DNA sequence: TGTGCCAGCAGGTTTTCGGGGGGCACTGAAGCTTTCTTT. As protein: CASRFSGGTEAFF.

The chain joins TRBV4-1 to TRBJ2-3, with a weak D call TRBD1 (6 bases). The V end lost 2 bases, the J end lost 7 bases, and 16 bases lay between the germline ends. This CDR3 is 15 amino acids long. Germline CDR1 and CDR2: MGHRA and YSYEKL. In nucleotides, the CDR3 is TGCGCCAGCAGCCAACCCGGGCAGGGGTCAAATACGCAGTATTTT. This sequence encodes CASSQPGQGSNTQYF.

In nucleotides, the CDR3 is TGCGCCAGCAGCTTCGAGGACAGGGTTTACGAGCAGTACTTC. Its translation: CASSFEDRVYEQYF. This sequence joins TRBV5-1 and TRBJ2-7; 8 nucleotides agree with TRBD1. The CDR3 extends over 14 amino acids. CDR1 and CDR2 (germline): SGHRS, YFSETQ. The trim removed 2 bases at V and 4 bases at J, leaving 5 bases unmatched.

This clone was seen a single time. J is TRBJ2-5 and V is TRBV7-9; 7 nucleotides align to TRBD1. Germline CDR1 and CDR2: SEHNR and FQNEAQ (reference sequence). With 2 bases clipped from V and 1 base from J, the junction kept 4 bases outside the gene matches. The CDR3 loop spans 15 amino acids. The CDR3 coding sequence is TGTGCCAGCAGCTTACTAGGGACAGCCCAAGAGACCCAGTACTTC. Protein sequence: CASSLLGTAQETQYF. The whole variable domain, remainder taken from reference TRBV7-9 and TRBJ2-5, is DTGVSQNPRHKITKRGQNVTFRCDPISEHNRLYWYRQTLGQGPEFLTYFQNEAQLEKSRLLSDRFSAERPKGSFSTLEIQRTEQGDSAMYLCASSLLGTAQETQYFGPGTRLLVL.

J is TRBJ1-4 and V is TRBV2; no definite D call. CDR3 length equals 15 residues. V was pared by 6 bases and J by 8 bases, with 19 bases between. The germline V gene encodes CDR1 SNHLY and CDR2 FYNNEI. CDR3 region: CASSVIRGEREKLFF. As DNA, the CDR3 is TGTGCCAGCAGCGTTATCCGGGGTGAGAGGGAAAAACTGTTTTTT.